A single sample gave rise to the 23 T cell receptor beta chains below, sequenced in a study of blood T cell repertoires in COVID-19. Here immunoSEQ multiplex PCR was the method, and the copy in TCRdb shows in-frame clones only, minus some. The sample has around 260,000 clones; roughly 80% are singletons. The sample taken for sequencing was PBMCs or T cells enriched from blood (not recorded which). The receptors shown here come from a young man with acute COVID-19.

The chain has TRBV3-1 (or the pseudogene TRBV3-2) and TRBJ2-5; D perhaps matches TRBD2 (6 bases). Germline V gene data show CDR1 as LGHDT and CDR2 as YNNKEL (reference sequence). This CDR3 is 16 amino acids long. The germline V and J ends were trimmed by 2 bases and 4 bases, with 17 bases remaining between them. CDR3 sequence: CASSQSAPGLSETQYF. Here the CDR3 DNA reads TGTGCCAGCAGCCAAAGTGCCCCGGGACTTTCAGAGACCCAGTACTTC.

The chain joins TRBV7-9 to TRBJ1-1, with D possibly matching TRBD1 (5 bases). Germline CDR1 reads SEHNR; CDR2 reads FQNEAQ (reference sequence). This CDR3 is 15 amino acids long. V gave up 0 bases and J gave up 7 bases, with 15 bases separating them. CDR3 sequence: CASSLARSDRIEAFF. Written as DNA, the CDR3 is TGTGCCAGCAGCTTAGCGCGTAGTGACAGAATTGAAGCTTTCTTT.

This sequence joins TRBV11-3 and TRBJ2-7, with a possible D match to TRBD2 (6 bases). V was shortened by 0 bases and J by 3 bases, with 18 bases between the two germline ends. This CDR3 has 17 residues. Germline loops: CDR1 SGHNT, CDR2 YENEEA. CDR3 DNA: TGTGCCAGCAGCTTAGAGGCGGTCACGCCCGGGAGCTACGAGCAGTACGTC. Its translation: CASSLEAVTPGSYEQYV.

The V call is TRBV5-4, the J call TRBJ1-1; unclear D gene. The germline V gene encodes CDR1 SGHNT and CDR2 YYREEE (reference sequence). The germline V and J ends were trimmed by 0 bases and 2 bases, with 8 bases remaining between them. This CDR3 has 14 amino acids. CDR3 in DNA: TGTGCCAGCAGCTTGGACCCAGATAACACTGAAGCTTTCTTT. Its translation is CASSLDPDNTEAFF.

The chain combines TRBV28 with TRBJ1-2, with D tentatively TRBD1 (6 bases). The ends were cut back, 8 bases at V and 7 bases at J, with 14 bases in the middle. Germline V CDR1 and CDR2: MDHEN, SYDVKM. The CDR3 totals 12 residues. DNA for the CDR3: TGTGCCAGCGGCAGGGGTTCTGGTGGCTACACCTTC. This sequence encodes CASGRGSGGYTF.

This clone was observed a few times. The gene calls are TRBV15 and TRBJ2-1; 12 nucleotides match TRBD1. The germline CDR1 and CDR2 sequences are LNHNV and YYDKDF (reference sequence). The CDR3 sequence is 16 residues long. The V and J ends lost 3 bases and 6 bases, in that order; junction bases with no gene match: 6. CDR3 region: CATSSLGTGGFNEQFF. The CDR3, as DNA: TGTGCCACCAGCAGCCTCGGGACAGGGGGCTTCAATGAGCAGTTCTTC. Based on the CDR3 plus reference TRBV15 and TRBJ2-1, the full variable domain is DAMVIQNPRYQVTQFGKPVTLSCSQTLNHNVMYWYQQKSSQAPKLLFHYYDKDFNNEADTPDNFQSRRPNTSFCFLDIRSPGLGDTAMYLCATSSLGTGGFNEQFFGPGTRLTVL.

This chain connects TRBV19 to TRBJ2-2; 9 nucleotides align to TRBD2. Trimming took 8 bases from V and 9 from J; bases not matched to a gene: 10. Germline V gene data show CDR1 as LNHDA and CDR2 as SQIVND (reference sequence). The CDR3 is 14 amino acids. The CDR3 sequence: CASAGTSLMWELFF. In DNA, the CDR3 is TGTGCCAGTGCTGGGACTAGCCTTATGTGGGAGCTGTTTTTT.

The V and J genes are TRBV6-1 and TRBJ1-1; tentative D call: TRBD1 (6 bases). Germline V lookup: CDR1 MNHNS, CDR2 SASEGT. This CDR3 contains 16 residues. V lost 1 base and J 0 bases, leaving 12 bases between the germline ends. CDR3 in amino acids: CASSEGFDRLNTEAFF. In DNA form, the CDR3 reads TGTGCCAGCAGTGAAGGATTTGACAGGCTGAACACTGAAGCTTTCTTT.

This CDR3 reads CATRDWSNTEAFF. Written as DNA, the CDR3 is TGTGCCACCAGGGATTGGTCGAACACTGAAGCTTTCTTT. The V and J genes are TRBV19 and TRBJ1-1, with D possibly being TRBD1 (5 bases). V lost 10 bases and J 1 base, leaving 13 bases between the germline ends. Germline CDR1 and CDR2: LNHDA and SQIVND (reference sequence). The CDR3 has 13 residues.

This chain joins TRBV5-8 and TRBJ1-2; D uncertain. Trimming took off 2 bases at V and 2 bases at J, with 4 bases between the two ends. CDR1 is SGHTS and CDR2 is YDEGEE in the germline V gene. The CDR3 is 12 amino acids. CDR3 bases: TGTGCCAGCAGCTTCTCCAACTATGGCTACACCTTC. This translates into CASSFSNYGYTF. Based on the CDR3 plus reference TRBV5-8 and TRBJ1-2, the full variable domain is EAGVTQSPTHLIKTRGQQATLRCSPISGHTSVYWYQQALGLGLQFLLWYDEGEERNRGNFPPRFSGRQFPNYSSELNVNALELEDSALYLCASSFSNYGYTFGSGTRLTVV.

This clone was found once. The chain has TRBV9 and TRBJ2-2; D is possibly TRBD1 (6 bases). Trimming shortened V by 3 bases and J by 1 base, and 7 bases separated the two germline ends. The length of the CDR3 is 14 residues. Germline lookup yields CDR1 SGDLS and CDR2 YYNGEE. This chain's CDR3 is CASSEQGNTGELFF. CDR3 in DNA: TGTGCCAGCAGCGAACAGGGGAACACCGGGGAGCTGTTTTTT.

The J gene is TRBJ2-7, the V gene TRBV4-3; D possibly corresponds to TRBD1 (5 bases). CDR3 length: 16 amino acids. Germline V lookup: CDR1 LGHNA, CDR2 YSLEER. The V end lost 0 bases, the J end lost 4 bases, and 16 bases lay between the germline ends. The CDR3 loop is CASSQEGQEWDYEQYV. In nucleotides, the CDR3 is TGCGCCAGCAGCCAAGAAGGACAAGAGTGGGATTACGAGCAGTACGTC.

This chain uses TRBV28 with TRBJ2-1; D gene ambiguous. Germline V CDR1 and CDR2: MDHEN, SYDVKM. The CDR3 totals 13 residues. Deletions cut 7 bases from V and 10 bases from J, with 17 bases between. CDR3 nucleotide sequence: TGTGCCAGCACCATCGGAGCCAGAGACGAGCAGTTCTTC. This translates into CASTIGARDEQFF.

The genes are TRBV19 and TRBJ2-1, with TRBD2 matching over 9 bases. There are 15 residues in the CDR3. Germline V gene data show CDR1 as LNHDA and CDR2 as SQIVND (reference sequence). With V trimmed by 9 bases and J by 7 bases, 13 bases remained unmatched. This chain's CDR3 is CASHYGSGRFNEQFF. Written as DNA, the CDR3 is TGTGCCAGCCACTACGGGAGCGGGAGGTTTAATGAGCAGTTCTTC.

The chain uses TRBV12-5 and TRBJ2-3, with 11 bases that match TRBD1. Germline V lookup: CDR1 LGHNT, CDR2 FRNRAP. The junction had 3 bases not matched to a gene; V was cut back by 5 bases and J by 5 bases. There are 14 residues in the CDR3. The CDR3 region is CASGRDRGEDTQYF. Written as DNA, the CDR3 is TGTGCTAGTGGTCGGGACAGGGGGGAAGATACGCAGTATTTT.

The rearrangement joins TRBV4-2 to TRBJ1-5; perhaps TRBD1 as D (5 bases). This CDR3 contains 14 residues. Germline lookup yields CDR1 LGHNA and CDR2 YNFKEQ. Trimming took off 3 bases at V and 4 bases at J, with 10 bases between the two ends. The CDR3 nucleotides read TGTGCCAGCAGCCAGGCAGGGTTAAATCAGCCCCAGCATTTT. Protein product: CASSQAGLNQPQHF.

The count of this clone is one. This chain joins TRBV4-1 and TRBJ2-1; tentative D call: TRBD2 (6 bases). The V gene lost 4 bases and the J gene lost 0 bases, with 10 bases spanning the gap. Germline V gene data show CDR1 as MGHRA and CDR2 as YSYEKL. CDR3 length equals 15 residues. In nucleotides, the CDR3 is TGCGCCAGCAGCCTTATTAGCGGCTCCTACAATGAGCAGTTCTTC. It translates to CASSLISGSYNEQFF.

The genes are TRBV11-2 and TRBJ1-1; no reliable D call. The CDR3 loop spans 12 amino acids. V lost 5 bases and J lost 6, with 10 bases in between. Germline V lookup: CDR1 SGHAT, CDR2 FQNNGV. This chain's CDR3 is CASSARSPEAFF. Here the CDR3 DNA reads TGTGCCAGCAGCGCGCGTTCTCCTGAAGCTTTCTTT.

The sample holds one count of this clone. The identical CDR3 is also encoded by other nucleotide sequences in the sample. The chain links TRBV5-6 to TRBJ2-1, with 7 bases identical to TRBD2. The V and J ends lost 0 bases and 8 bases, in that order; junction bases with no gene match: 8. This CDR3 spans 15 amino acids. The germline CDR1 and CDR2 sequences are SGHDT and YYEEEE. The CDR3 DNA reads TGTGCCAGCAGCTTGGATGCGGGGGATTACTATGAGCAGTTCTTC. Its translation is CASSLDAGDYYEQFF.

This chain links TRBV14 with TRBJ2-7; 8 bases line up with TRBD1. Germline CDR1 SGHDN, CDR2 FVKESK. The CDR3 sequence is 15 residues long. V lost 4 bases and J lost 0; bases outside the gene matches: 5. CDR3 sequence: CASSRGQGPSYEQYV. The CDR3 coding sequence is TGTGCCAGCAGCCGAGGACAGGGACCCTCCTACGAGCAGTACGTC.

This clone was picked up a small number of times. The chain is built from TRBV5-6 and TRBJ2-7; 7 nucleotides align to TRBD2. Looked up from germline, CDR1 is SGHDT and CDR2 is YYEEEE. The V segment lost 6 bases and the J segment 4 bases; nucleotides outside the gene matches: 13. The CDR3 length is 15 residues. Here the CDR3 DNA reads TGTGCCAGCACGCCTTGGGGGAGGGCCGAGTACGAGCAGTACGTC. Translating gives CASTPWGRAEYEQYV.

The V and J genes are TRBV6-2 or TRBV6-3 and TRBJ2-7, with a tentative D call TRBD1 (5 bases). The length of the CDR3 is 15 residues. V lost 5 bases and J lost 0, with 14 bases in between. Germline assignment: CDR1 MNHEY and CDR2 SVGEGT. In nucleotides, the CDR3 is TGTGCCAGCAGTGATCAGGGAATGAGCTCCTACGAGCAGTACGTC. This codes for CASSDQGMSSYEQYV.

The CDR3 spells CASSAGSTGSDTQYF. The CDR3, as DNA: TGTGCCAGCAGCGCAGGATCGACGGGGTCAGATACGCAGTATTTT. The V and J genes are TRBV11-3 and TRBJ2-3; tentative D call: TRBD2 (5 bases). CDR3 length: 15 amino acids. CDR1 is SGHNT and CDR2 is YENEEA in the germline V gene. Trimming stripped 5 bases from V and 4 bases from J, with 16 bases between.